The T cell receptor beta chain under discussion was sequenced for a study of shared clonotypes between healthy human individuals. Study-level results: Larger estimated richness was generally seen in naive subsets than in memory subsets.

At a deep level, the assay was run. TCRdb's table, derived via immunoSEQ multiplex PCR, lists solely in-frame clones and lacks some. The sample contains about 680,000 clones, about three quarters of which appear only once. As for this clone: Antigen specificity is unknown.

V shed 4 bases and J shed 2 bases, with 15 bases lying between them. There are 16 residues in the CDR3. CDR1 is SGHVS, CDR2 FNYEAQ, per germline. CD45RA-negative memory and CD45RA+ naive subsets were split from the CD4+ cells. The sequenced material came from memory CD4+ T cells sorted from blood. As for subset: CD45RA-negative fraction. This clonotype was sampled from a woman in her twenties or thirties in good health. The V gene is TRBV7-6, the J gene TRBJ1-3; D perhaps matches TRBD1 (6 bases). DNA for the CDR3: TGTGCCAGCAGCTCGCAGGGGCCCTTAGCTGGAAACACCATATATTTT. This gives the protein CASSSQGPLAGNTIYF.